The next 9 T cell receptor beta chains were all read from a single sample in a study of blood T cell repertoires in COVID-19. TCRdb's table, derived via immunoSEQ multiplex PCR, lists solely in-frame clones and lacks some. This sample has 180,000 or so clones, with 85% to 90% found just once. The sequenced sample was peripheral blood. The origin of the receptors is an elderly woman in a cohort sampled during active or convalescent COVID-19.

The DNA of the CDR3 is TGTGCCAGCAGCCCCGGGACAGGGGGCTATGGCTACACCTTC. It codes for CASSPGTGGYGYTF. J is TRBJ1-2 and V is TRBV7-9; TRBD1 agrees at 11 bases. Germline CDR1 and CDR2: SEHNR and FQNEAQ (reference sequence). The length of the CDR3 is 14 residues. With 5 bases clipped from V and 4 bases from J, the junction kept 3 bases outside the gene matches.

This chain links TRBV5-1 with TRBJ1-6, with D unresolved. This CDR3 contains 15 residues. The V end lost 3 bases, the J end lost 7 bases, and 14 bases lay between the germline ends. From germline, CDR1 is SGHRS and CDR2 YFSETQ. The CDR3 bases are TGCGCCAGCAGCTGGGCGGGTTTGGGAAATTCACCCCTCCACTTT. The encoded protein is CASSWAGLGNSPLHF.

The gene calls are TRBV29-1 and TRBJ1-1; TRBD1 matches at 9 bases. Germline CDR1 and CDR2: SQVTM and ANQGSEA. The J segment lost 4 bases and the V segment lost 4 bases, leaving 7 bases of the junction unmatched. The CDR3 has 14 amino acids. The CDR3 coding sequence is TGCAGCGTTGCGTTCGGGACAGGGTTCACTGAAGCTTTCTTT. It encodes CSVAFGTGFTEAFF.

The V gene is TRBV19, the J gene TRBJ1-1; D not resolved. This CDR3 is 12 amino acids long. The germline CDR1 and CDR2 sequences are LNHDA and SQIVND (reference sequence). Trimming removed 2 bases from V and 3 bases from J, with 4 bases in between. The chain's CDR3 is CASSIPDTEAFF. The CDR3 DNA reads as TGTGCCAGTAGTATACCGGACACTGAAGCTTTCTTT.

The gene calls are TRBV27 and TRBJ2-4, with 7 nucleotides matching TRBD1. CDR1 and CDR2 from the germline V gene are MNHEY and SMNVEV (reference sequence). This CDR3 contains 14 residues. V shed 5 bases, J shed 8 bases, and the junction held 9 bases outside the gene matches. The CDR3 loop is CASSPPGQKDIQYF. The CDR3 nucleotides read TGTGCCAGCAGTCCCCCGGGACAGAAGGACATTCAGTACTTC.

V and J are TRBV28 and TRBJ1-1; 7 bases match TRBD1. Germline trimming cut 3 bases from V and 7 bases from J; bases unmatched to any gene: 17. This CDR3 comprises 17 residues. In germline, CDR1 is MDHEN, CDR2 SYDVKM. CDR3 sequence (DNA): TGTGCCAGCAGTTTGTTTCGGCAAGGGGGCGCAGGGGGTGAAGCTTTCTTT. Translation: CASSLFRQGGAGGEAFF. The complete variable domain, with remaining parts taken from reference TRBV28 and TRBJ1-1, reads DVKVTQSSRYLVKRTGEKVFLECVQDMDHENMFWYRQDPGLGLRLIYFSYDVKMKEKGDIPEGYSVSREKKERFSLILESASTNQTSMYLCASSLFRQGGAGGEAFFGQGTRLTVV.

The V gene is TRBV6-6, the J gene TRBJ2-5, with 12 positions matching TRBD1. The germline gives CDR1 MNHNY, CDR2 SVGAGI (reference sequence). The CDR3 is 15 amino acids. Trimming took 7 bases from V and 5 from J; bases not matched to a gene: 8. CDR3 loop: CASIGTGGAIETQYF. The DNA of the CDR3 is TGTGCCAGCATTGGGACAGGGGGCGCGATCGAGACCCAGTACTTC.

The V gene is TRBV27, the J gene TRBJ1-2; the match to TRBD1 covers 9 bases. Germline CDR1 MNHEY, CDR2 SMNVEV (reference sequence). The CDR3 contains 13 residues. J lost 6 bases, V lost 4 bases, and 3 bases had no gene match. CDR3 in DNA: TGTGCCAGCAGTTACCGGGACAGGGATGGCTACACCTTC. The encoded protein is CASSYRDRDGYTF.

The chain joins TRBV24-1 to TRBJ2-1, with 12 bases lining up with TRBD2. V lost 5 bases and J lost 2; bases outside the gene matches: 6. The CDR3 sequence is 17 residues long. CDR1 and CDR2 (germline): KGHDR, SFDVKD. The CDR3 here is CATSGVTSGGTYNEQFF. In nucleotides, the CDR3 is TGTGCCACCAGTGGAGTTACTAGCGGGGGGACCTACAATGAGCAGTTCTTC.